This T cell receptor (beta chain) was sequenced during a study of T cell changes during pregnancy in multiple sclerosis. Only in-frame clones appear in the TCRdb table, and some are missing; sequencing was by immunoSEQ multiplex PCR. The data contain 55,000 to 65,000 clones, 80% to 95% of them singletons. The CDR3 contains 12 residues. CDR1 is SGHKS, CDR2 YYEKEE, per germline (reference sequence). Trimming removed 5 bases from V and 7 bases from J; junction bases left unmatched: 4. Points on this clone: This same CDR3 is encoded by further DNA sequences in the sample.

The chain links TRBV5-5 to TRBJ2-7, with 9 bases aligning to TRBD1. Sequencing used peripheral blood, obtained in the first trimester of pregnancy. This TCR came from a female donor with multiple sclerosis, enrolled in a pregnancy study. For the CDR3, the DNA is TGTGCCAGCAGTTGGACAGGGGAAGAGCAGTACTTC. Encoded protein: CASSWTGEEQYF.